This T cell receptor (beta chain) was retrieved from a study of cytomegalovirus exposure and HLA in healthy donors. Researchers ran the PCR with 60 Vbeta and 13 Jbeta primers. Clones were sequenced by immunoSEQ multiplex PCR, and TCRdb holds only the in-frame ones, with some missing. The repertoire consists of approximately 110,000 clones, with about 80% occurring once and the leading ten covering roughly 2.5%. Turning to this clone: Its antigen remains unidentified.

Study-wide results and caveats: In terms of immune exposure information, only CMV serostatus was available. The study flagged some 170 TCR beta chains as cytomegalovirus-associated. Earlier results showed most TCR beta V segments being productive about 87% or about 30% of the time. Exclusion as indistinguishable affected some V segments, including TRBV6-2 and TRBV6-3.

CDR3 length equals 14 residues. Germline CDR1 LNHNV, CDR2 YYDKDF (reference sequence). The V end was cut by 0 bases, the J end by 7 bases, with 7 bases between. The receptor comes from a man over 45 in good health and CMV-seropositive. This chain links TRBV15 with TRBJ1-6; D gene unclear. Material: PBMCs. The CDR3 region is CATSRDRENSPLHF. The CDR3 DNA follows: TGTGCCACCAGCAGAGATCGAGAAAATTCACCCCTCCACTTT.